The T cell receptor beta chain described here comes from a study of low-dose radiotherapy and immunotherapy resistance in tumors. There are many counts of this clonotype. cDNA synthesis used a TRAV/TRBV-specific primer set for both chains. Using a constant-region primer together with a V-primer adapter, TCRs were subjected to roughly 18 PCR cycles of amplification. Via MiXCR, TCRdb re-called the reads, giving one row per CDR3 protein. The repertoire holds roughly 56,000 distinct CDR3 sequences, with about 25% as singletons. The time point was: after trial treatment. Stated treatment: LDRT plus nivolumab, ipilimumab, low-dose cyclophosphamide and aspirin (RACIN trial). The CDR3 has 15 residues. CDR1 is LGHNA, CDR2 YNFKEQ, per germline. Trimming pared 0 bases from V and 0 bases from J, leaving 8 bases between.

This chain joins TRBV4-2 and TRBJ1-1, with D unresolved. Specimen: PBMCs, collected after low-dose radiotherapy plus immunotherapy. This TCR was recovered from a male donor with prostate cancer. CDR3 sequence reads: CASSQDKEVNTEAFF. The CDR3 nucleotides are TGTGCCAGCAGCCAAGATAAGGAGGTGAACACTGAAGCTTTCTTT.